A selection of T cell receptor beta chains follows, all from one sample in a study of CD8 T cells in ankylosing spondylitis. MiXCR, applied by TCRdb to the 5' RACE reads, yields one record per CDR3 protein. The repertoire consists of 110,000 to 150,000 distinct CDR3 sequences, with roughly 8.4% occurring once and the leading ten covering about 7.1%. The specimen sequenced was synovial fluid, either unsorted or a sorted T cell fraction (not recorded which). The receptors stem from a male donor with ankylosing spondylitis. Both conserved end residues are part of each CDR3. A D gene is named only where the DNA matches it firmly. Rows give clone size only sometimes, using once, few, many, or a class for an expanded clone.

J | D | size | V | CDR3 | DNA
TRBJ1-1 | . | few | TRBV28 | CASSLRLKGRSEAFF | TGTGCCAGCAGTTTAAGGTTGAAGGGGCGGAGTGAAGCTTTCTTT
TRBJ1-6 | . | many | TRBV7-2 | CASSFGVTPLHF | TGTGCCAGCAGCTTTGGTGTGACACCCCTCCACTTT
TRBJ1-2 | . | many | TRBV5-1 | CASSLLDTNYGYTF | TGCGCCAGCAGCTTATTAGACACCAACTATGGCTACACCTTC
TRBJ2-2 | . | many | TRBV6-2/TRBV6-3 | CASSGGHDTGELFF | TGTGCCAGCAGTGGAGGCCATGACACCGGGGAGCTGTTTTTT
TRBJ2-5 | TRBD2 | . | TRBV11-2 | CASSPREAGRETQYF | TGTGCCAGCAGCCCCCGGGAGGCAGGGCGGGAGACCCAGTACTTC
TRBJ2-3 | . | many | TRBV5-8 | CASSPGDLRTTDTQYF | TGTGCCAGCAGCCCCGGGGATCTACGTACCACAGATACGCAGTATTTT
TRBJ2-2 | . | . | TRBV4-1 | CASSLRPTGPRNTGELFF | TGCGCCAGCAGTCTCCGACCCACTGGACCCAGGAACACCGGGGAGCTGTTTTTT
TRBJ2-5 | . | . | TRBV28 | CASSFPGSQETQYF | TGTGCCAGCAGTTTTCCGGGCAGCCAAGAGACCCAGTACTTC
TRBJ2-5 | . | many | TRBV12-3/TRBV12-4 | CASSLADGGTRAQYF | TGTGCCAGCAGTTTAGCTGACGGGGGTACCCGAGCCCAGTACTTC
TRBJ1-5 | . | many | TRBV4-1 | CASSQARSGGLWEPQHF | TGCGCCAGCAGCCAAGCCCGGTCCGGGGGTCTATGGGAGCCCCAGCATTTT
TRBJ2-7 | . | . | TRBV6-6 | CASRQVGEQYF | TGTGCCAGCAGACAGGTCGGCGAGCAGTACTTC
TRBJ1-5 | . | . | TRBV27 | CASGGYHSNQPQHF | TGTGCCAGCGGGGGATACCATAGCAATCAGCCCCAGCATTTT
TRBJ2-5 | . | many | TRBV18 | CASSPQQETQYF | TGTGCCAGCTCACCACAGCAAGAGACCCAGTACTTC
TRBJ2-7 | TRBD2 | . | TRBV11-2 | CASSLGTSGGEQYF | TGTGCCAGCAGCCTCGGGACTAGCGGAGGAGAGCAGTACTTC
TRBJ1-4 | TRBD1 | many | TRBV28 | CASSSAPGQGNEKLFF | TGTGCCAGCAGTTCGGCCCCGGGACAGGGTAATGAAAAACTGTTTTTT
TRBJ2-5 | TRBD1 | few | TRBV27 | CASRPWTGRGQETQYF | TGTGCCAGCCGCCCCTGGACAGGGAGAGGCCAAGAGACCCAGTACTTC